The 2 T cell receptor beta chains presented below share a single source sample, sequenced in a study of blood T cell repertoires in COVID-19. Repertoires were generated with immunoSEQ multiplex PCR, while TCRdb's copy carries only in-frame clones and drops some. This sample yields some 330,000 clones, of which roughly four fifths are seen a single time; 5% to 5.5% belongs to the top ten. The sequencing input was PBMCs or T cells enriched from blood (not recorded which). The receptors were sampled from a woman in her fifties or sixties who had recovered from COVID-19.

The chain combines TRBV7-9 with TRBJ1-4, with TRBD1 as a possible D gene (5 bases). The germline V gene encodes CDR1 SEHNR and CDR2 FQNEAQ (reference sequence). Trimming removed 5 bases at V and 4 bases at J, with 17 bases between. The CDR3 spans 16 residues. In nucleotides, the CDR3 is TGTGCCAGCAGCGTAGGGGCCAGTCTTTTTAATGAAAAACTGTTTTTT. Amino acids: CASSVGASLFNEKLFF.

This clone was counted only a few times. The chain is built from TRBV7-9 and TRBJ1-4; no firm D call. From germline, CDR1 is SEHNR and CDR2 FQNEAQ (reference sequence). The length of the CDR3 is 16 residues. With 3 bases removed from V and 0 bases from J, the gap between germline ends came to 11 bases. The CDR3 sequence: CASSFGLSSTNEKLFF. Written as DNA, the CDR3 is TGTGCCAGCAGCTTCGGACTGTCATCAACTAATGAAAAACTGTTTTTT.